This TCR beta chain was recovered during a study of shared T cell receptors in the human thymus. TCRdb's table, derived via immunoSEQ multiplex PCR, lists solely in-frame clones and lacks some. The sample includes 450,000 to 650,000 clones, around 78% of them seen just once. These same records also appear under a second study, on human thymus T cells. That work states: Finnish infants who were healthy and having corrective surgery for congenital heart defects made up the donors. Resected material from corrective heart surgery provided the thymus tissue analysed. Apparent skewing of V and J gene usage characterized both thymic and blood repertoires. Thymic TCR repertoires of unrelated people reportedly overlapped highly.

Specimen: thymocytes. The TCR comes from a boy younger than two with a congenital heart defect.

DNA of the CDR3: TGTGCCAGCAGTGAAAGGGGCAGTACCTACGAGCAGTACTTC. This sequence encodes CASSERGSTYEQYF. The chain combines TRBV6-1 with TRBJ2-7; a weak D match, TRBD1 (5 bases). V was clipped by 2 bases and J by 2 bases, with 10 bases between them. The V gene's germline CDR1 is MNHNS and CDR2 SASEGT. The CDR3 length is 14 residues.